This section outlines one T cell receptor (beta chain) sequence together with its context. This entry comes from a study of cytomegalovirus exposure and HLA in healthy donors. This PCR relied on a set of 60 Vbeta primers and 13 Jbeta primers. The repertoire was sequenced with immunoSEQ multiplex PCR; TCRdb's copy has only in-frame clones and lacks some. Here the sample spans fewer than 250,000 clones, 79% being singletons. What was sequenced was PBMCs. This receptor was taken from a woman between 18 and 29 years old in good health and CMV-seronegative.

The CDR3 is CASSLSAGNEQYF. CDR3 sequence (DNA): TGTGCCAGCAGTTTATCAGCAGGGAACGAGCAGTACTTC. This chain uses TRBV27 with TRBJ2-7; the D gene is possibly TRBD1 (5 bases). The ends were cut back, 0 bases at V and 5 bases at J, with 8 bases in the middle. This CDR3 has 13 residues. Germline CDR1 is MNHEY and CDR2 is SMNVEV (reference sequence).